This entry lists 27 T cell receptor beta chains sequenced from one sample in a study of control samples from healthy donors and cancer patients. The protocol was immunoSEQ multiplex PCR, while the TCRdb copy is restricted to in-frame clones and leaves out a portion. Altogether 200,000 to 250,000 clones are present, roughly 94% being singletons, with the ten largest covering 1.5%. The material sequenced was blood. The receptors derive from a man in his fifties in good health.

The genes are TRBV7-2 and TRBJ1-2; weak D call: TRBD1 (5 bases). The V end was cut by 5 bases, the J end by 5 bases, with 15 bases between. The CDR3 is 14 residues long. Germline V gives CDR1 SGHTA, CDR2 FQGNSA. The CDR3 DNA follows: TGTGCCAGCAGCCCGGGAAGGGGTTTTTATGGCTACACCTTC. This codes for CASSPGRGFYGYTF.

V usage is TRBV5-1 and J usage is TRBJ2-1; D ambiguous. Germline loops: CDR1 SGHRS, CDR2 YFSETQ. The germline V and J ends were trimmed by 0 bases and 4 bases, with 11 bases remaining between them. The CDR3 runs 15 residues. Written as DNA, the CDR3 is TGCGCCAGCAGCTTGGCCTCGCGGAATTACAATGAGCAGTTCTTC. This gives the protein CASSLASRNYNEQFF.

The J gene is TRBJ2-7, the V gene TRBV5-1, with 8 bases identical to TRBD2. The CDR3 runs to 15 residues. The trim removed 0 bases at V and 2 bases at J, leaving 4 bases unmatched. Germline loops: CDR1 SGHRS, CDR2 YFSETQ. CDR3 coding DNA: TGCGCCAGCAGCTTGGAGGGACTAGGGGCCTACGAGCAGTACTTC. This gives the protein CASSLEGLGAYEQYF. Filled out from reference TRBV5-1 and TRBJ2-7, the complete variable domain reads KAGVTQTPRYLIKTRGQQVTLSCSPISGHRSVSWYQQTPGQGLQFLFEYFSETQRNKGNFPGRFSGRQFSNSRSEMNVSTLELGDSALYLCASSLEGLGAYEQYFGPGTRLTVT.

This chain connects TRBV2 to TRBJ2-7; TRBD1 agrees at 7 bases. Trimming at V came to 2 bases and at J to 3 bases, leaving 10 bases not matched to a gene. CDR3 length: 16 residues. Per the germline V gene, CDR1 is SNHLY and CDR2 is FYNNEI. For the CDR3, the DNA is TGTGCCAGCAGTGAAATAATCACACAGGGGCTCTACGAGCAGTACTTC. This codes for CASSEIITQGLYEQYF.

The rearrangement uses TRBV19 and TRBJ2-7, with 7 positions matching TRBD1. The V and J ends lost 5 bases and 1 base, in that order; junction bases with no gene match: 5. This CDR3 comprises 14 residues. CDR1 is LNHDA, CDR2 SQIVND, per germline (reference sequence). The CDR3 here is CASSGQQGSYEQYF. CDR3 sequence (DNA): TGTGCCAGTAGTGGACAACAGGGGTCCTACGAGCAGTACTTC.

The gene calls are TRBV6-2 or TRBV6-3 and TRBJ2-1; 8 bases line up with TRBD2. The CDR3 runs 16 residues. Germline lookup yields CDR1 MNHEY and CDR2 SVGEGT. With V trimmed by 6 bases and J by 8 bases, 15 bases remained unmatched. The CDR3 protein is CASSGSLAGGKDEQFF. The CDR3 DNA reads TGTGCCAGCAGCGGGAGTTTGGCGGGGGGTAAAGATGAGCAGTTCTTC.

The gene calls are TRBV27 and TRBJ1-4; D is uncertain. The CDR3 loop spans 14 amino acids. Germline V CDR1 and CDR2: MNHEY, SMNVEV (reference sequence). The ends were cut back, 3 bases at V and 7 bases at J, with 12 bases in the middle. CDR3 bases: TGTGCCAGCAGTTTTCAGTTCTCGGGTGAAAAACTGTTTTTT. It translates to CASSFQFSGEKLFF.

The J gene is TRBJ1-1, the V gene TRBV2; the D gene is possibly TRBD1 (5 bases). The CDR3 has 13 amino acids. The germline gives CDR1 SNHLY, CDR2 FYNNEI. Trimming left V 4 bases short and J 5 bases short, with 11 bases between. The CDR3 here is CASSARAHTEAFF. CDR3 DNA: TGTGCCAGCAGTGCCAGGGCGCATACTGAAGCTTTCTTT. Full variable domain (remainder filled in from reference TRBV2 and TRBJ1-1): EPEVTQTPSHQVTQMGQEVILRCVPISNHLYFYWYRQILGQKVEFLVSFYNNEISEKSEIFDDQFSVERPDGSNFTLKIRSTKLEDSAMYFCASSARAHTEAFFGQGTRLTVV.

The chain couples TRBV6-4 to TRBJ2-1; D is possibly TRBD1 or TRBD2 (5 bases each). The CDR3 runs 19 residues. Trimming stripped 4 bases from V and 0 bases from J, with 22 bases between. Germline-derived CDR1 and CDR2 are MRHNA and SNTAGT. CDR3 loop: CASSALGANPLGSYNEQFF. Written as DNA, the CDR3 is TGTGCCAGCAGTGCACTAGGGGCCAATCCGTTAGGCTCCTACAATGAGCAGTTCTTC.

As concerns this clone: This same CDR3 is encoded by further DNA sequences in the sample. The chain combines TRBV5-1 with TRBJ1-5; 7 bases match TRBD1. V lost 2 bases to trimming and J lost 2 bases; unmatched junction nucleotides: 1. Germline V gives CDR1 SGHRS, CDR2 YFSETQ. CDR3 size: 14 residues. The chain's CDR3 is CASSLGTGNQPQHF. In DNA form, the CDR3 reads TGCGCCAGCAGCTTAGGGACAGGCAATCAGCCCCAGCATTTT.

This clone was seen once. This chain uses TRBV6-5 with TRBJ1-3; 9 nucleotides align to TRBD1. The junction had 5 bases not matched to a gene; V was cut back by 4 bases and J by 4 bases. The germline CDR1 and CDR2 sequences are MNHEY and SVGAGI. This CDR3 region has 15 residues. The CDR3 nucleotides are TGTGCCAGCAGTTGGGACAGGGCCGAAGGAAACACCATATATTTT. It specifies CASSWDRAEGNTIYF.

This chain joins TRBV11-1 and TRBJ2-1, with 10 bases fitting TRBD2. J gave up 4 bases and V 10 bases, and 4 bases lay outside the gene matches. The CDR3 loop spans 13 amino acids. Germline CDR1 is SGHAT and CDR2 is FQDESV (reference sequence). The CDR3 spells CATERGGYNEQFF. Written as DNA, the CDR3 is TGTGCCACAGAGCGGGGGGGTTACAATGAGCAGTTCTTC.

This clone was picked up one time. This sequence joins TRBV29-1 and TRBJ1-1; 9 bases map to TRBD1. V lost 6 bases, J lost 6 bases, and 5 bases stayed unmatched. Germline-derived CDR1 and CDR2 are SQVTM and ANQGSEA. The CDR3 is 12 amino acids. Here the CDR3 DNA reads TGCAGCGTACTAACAGGGGGCCCTGAAGCTTTCTTT. Translated: CSVLTGGPEAFF.

The count of this clone is one. The chain recombines TRBV18 with TRBJ2-7; 8 nucleotides align to TRBD2. Germline V CDR1 and CDR2: KGHSH, LQKENI. The CDR3 is 15 amino acids. J was trimmed by 3 bases and V by 3 bases; bases with no gene match: 7. This CDR3 reads CASSPAGRGDYEQYF. CDR3 DNA sequence: TGTGCCAGCTCACCGGCTGGGCGGGGGGACTACGAGCAGTACTTC.

Concerning this clone itself: Different DNA sequences within this sample yield the same CDR3. The genes are TRBV29-1 and TRBJ1-2; D call uncertain. V dropped 4 bases and J dropped 6 bases, with 6 bases sitting between them. Germline V lookup: CDR1 SQVTM, CDR2 ANQGSEA. The CDR3 covers 10 residues. Written as DNA, the CDR3 is TGCAGCGTTGGTTCCGATGGCTACACCTTC. Encoded protein: CSVGSDGYTF.

This chain links TRBV14 with TRBJ1-2; TRBD1 matches at 7 bases. Germline V CDR1 and CDR2: SGHDN, FVKESK. With 6 bases clipped from V and 7 bases from J, the junction kept 8 bases outside the gene matches. This CDR3 region has 13 residues. The chain's CDR3 is CASRLGQSPGYTF. For the CDR3, the DNA is TGTGCCAGCAGATTGGGACAGTCTCCTGGCTACACCTTC.

V usage is TRBV19 and J usage is TRBJ1-4; 10 bases fit TRBD1. This CDR3 is 17 amino acids long. The germline V gene encodes CDR1 LNHDA and CDR2 SQIVND (reference sequence). V trimming: 10 bases; J trimming: 2 bases; junction bases outside the gene matches: 13. CDR3 bases: TGTGCCACTATGGACAGGGGGTTCACGGGTACTAATGAAAAACTGTTTTTT. This gives the protein CATMDRGFTGTNEKLFF.

This chain connects TRBV24-1 to TRBJ1-6; D might be TRBD1 (6 bases). The V gene lost 7 bases and the J gene lost 9 bases, with 15 bases spanning the gap. The CDR3 is 14 amino acids. The germline V gene encodes CDR1 KGHDR and CDR2 SFDVKD. CDR3 nucleotide sequence: TGTGCCACCAGCGAGTCCAGGGGCGGTTCACCCCTCCACTTT. Its translation: CATSESRGGSPLHF.

This chain uses TRBV18 with TRBJ2-2, with 7 nucleotides matching TRBD1. J lost 3 bases, V lost 5 bases, and 6 bases had no gene match. The CDR3 runs 15 residues. Germline V gives CDR1 KGHSH, CDR2 LQKENI. CDR3 DNA: TGTGCCAGCTCAGAGTGGACAGGAGACACCGGGGAGCTGTTTTTT. Its protein product is CASSEWTGDTGELFF.

This clone appeared a single time. The V and J genes are TRBV7-9 and TRBJ2-5, with TRBD1 as a possible D gene (6 bases). CDR1 and CDR2 from the germline V gene are SEHNR and FQNEAQ (reference sequence). The CDR3 length is 14 residues. V was cut by 5 bases and J by 5 bases, with 15 bases left in between. The CDR3 here is CASSPWTANETQYF. CDR3 nucleotide sequence: TGTGCCAGCAGCCCCTGGACAGCCAACGAGACCCAGTACTTC.

The chain is built from TRBV15 and TRBJ1-1; the D gene is possibly TRBD1 (6 bases). The germline V gene encodes CDR1 LNHNV and CDR2 YYDKDF (reference sequence). The CDR3 covers 15 residues. V was shortened by 5 bases and J by 4 bases, with 17 bases between the two germline ends. The CDR3: CATSGGGVPSTEAFF. The DNA for the CDR3 is TGTGCCACCAGCGGAGGGGGGGTCCCGAGCACTGAAGCTTTCTTT.

The chain uses TRBV28 and TRBJ2-1; weak D call: TRBD1 (6 bases). Germline-derived CDR1 and CDR2 are MDHEN and SYDVKM. V was pared by 8 bases and J by 1 base, with 12 bases between. The CDR3 covers 14 residues. CDR3 DNA: TGTGCCAGCGGACAGAGACGGTCCTACAATGAGCAGTTCTTC. Translation: CASGQRRSYNEQFF. Filled out from reference TRBV28 and TRBJ2-1, the complete variable domain reads DVKVTQSSRYLVKRTGEKVFLECVQDMDHENMFWYRQDPGLGLRLIYFSYDVKMKEKGDIPEGYSVSREKKERFSLILESASTNQTSMYLCASGQRRSYNEQFFGPGTRLTVL.

The V and J genes are TRBV3-1 (or the pseudogene TRBV3-2) and TRBJ2-1, with D uncertain. The CDR3 is made up of 13 amino acids. Germline CDR1 reads LGHDT; CDR2 reads YNNKEL (reference sequence). Trimming took off 4 bases at V and 10 bases at J, with 14 bases between the two ends. The CDR3 is CASSPDWYQEQFF. For the CDR3, the DNA is TGTGCCAGCAGCCCCGACTGGTACCAAGAGCAGTTCTTC.

This rearrangement joins TRBV4-1 to TRBJ1-5; D is unresolved. From germline, CDR1 is MGHRA and CDR2 YSYEKL. This CDR3 spans 17 amino acids. The ends were cut back, 2 bases at V and 0 bases at J, with 14 bases in the middle. CDR3 loop: CASSQRVRLVSNQPQHF. In DNA, the CDR3 is TGCGCCAGCAGCCAACGAGTCCGTTTAGTTAGCAATCAGCCCCAGCATTTT.

The chain couples TRBV6-5 to TRBJ2-7; possible D gene TRBD2, 5 bases. V was pared by 4 bases and J by 4 bases, with 20 bases between. Germline lookup yields CDR1 MNHEY and CDR2 SVGAGI. The length of the CDR3 is 16 residues. The CDR3: CASSSPQRTHKYEQYF. Here the CDR3 DNA reads TGTGCCAGCAGTTCCCCACAACGGACTCACAAGTACGAGCAGTACTTC.

This clone was recorded once. The genes are TRBV30 and TRBJ2-3, with a tentative D call TRBD2 (6 bases). The CDR3 sequence is 14 residues long. From germline, CDR1 is GTSNPN and CDR2 SVGIG (reference sequence). V was shortened by 0 bases and J by 7 bases, with 14 bases between the two germline ends. The chain's CDR3 is CAWSVRGRTNTQYF. The CDR3 nucleotides are TGTGCCTGGAGTGTCCGGGGGAGAACGAATACGCAGTATTTT.

This sequence joins TRBV5-1 and TRBJ1-1; tentatively, D is TRBD1 (5 bases). Germline V CDR1 and CDR2: SGHRS, YFSETQ. The CDR3 covers 16 residues. V was trimmed by 7 bases and J by 0 bases, leaving 19 bases between them. For the CDR3, the DNA is TGCGCCAGCGAGACAGAGGCGAGGGAAATGAACACTGAAGCTTTCTTT. Amino acid sequence: CASETEAREMNTEAFF.